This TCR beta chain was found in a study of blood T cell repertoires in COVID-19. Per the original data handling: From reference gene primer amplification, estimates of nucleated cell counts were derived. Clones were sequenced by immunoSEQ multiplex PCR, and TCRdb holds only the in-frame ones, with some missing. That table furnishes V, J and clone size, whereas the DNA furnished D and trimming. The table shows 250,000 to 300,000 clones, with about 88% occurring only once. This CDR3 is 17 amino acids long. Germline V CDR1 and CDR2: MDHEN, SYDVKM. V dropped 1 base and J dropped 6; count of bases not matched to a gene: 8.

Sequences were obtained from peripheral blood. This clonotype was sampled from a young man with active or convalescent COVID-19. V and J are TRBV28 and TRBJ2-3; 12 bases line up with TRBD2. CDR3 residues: CASSLFSTSGGPDTQYF. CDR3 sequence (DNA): TGTGCCAGCAGTTTATTCTCCACTAGCGGGGGGCCTGATACGCAGTATTTT.